These T cell receptor beta chains were read from a single sample in a study of pediatric ulcerative colitis. This table comes from immunoSEQ multiplex PCR, and its TCRdb copy is limited to in-frame clones, with some not included. The sample has tens of thousands of clones, around four fifths seen once. Sequenced sample: gut tissue. These receptor sequences come from a boy between 5 and 17 years old with moderate ulcerative colitis. CDR3s leave out the opening cysteine and the closing phenylalanine or tryptophan.

TRBV6-5 ASSYFGGSAKNIQY
TRBV28 ASSSPSTDTQY
TRBV4-1 ASSQERSFGANYGYT
TRBV4-1 ASSQESVLYGYT
TRBV10-3 AISDGGTEAF
TRBV19 ATRGSGELF
TRBV9 ASSPGQGESSGNTIY
TRBV7-9 ASSSDRISPLH
TRBV5-1 ASSLGVGEQF
TRBV2 ASSDPGQDFEAF
TRBV7-3 ASSLVASPTYEQY
TRBV6-6 ASSRQAVGAYEQY
TRBV9 ASSVGPYSTDTQY
TRBV5-8 ASSLVRSSYNEQF
TRBV7-2 ASSSAAGGLLGQY
TRBV2 ASSEAGGRTDTQY
TRBV19 ASSISRNEQF
TRBV15 ATSTALSSYNEQF
TRBV4-3 ASSQEFIGAYGYT
TRBV7-7 ASSLEGGETQY
TRBV2 ASSYSSGANVLT
TRBV6-4 ASSDGLATDTQY
TRBV7-9 ASSRGEDEQY
TRBV9 ASSVQGTVNNSPLH
TRBV2 ASSLEGVSSNQPQH
TRBV6-1 ASSDPPYGGTDTQY
TRBV5-6 ASSSRDRDGYT
TRBV4-2 ASSQDWLAGLAKNIQY
TRBV5-1 ASRMGNSPLH